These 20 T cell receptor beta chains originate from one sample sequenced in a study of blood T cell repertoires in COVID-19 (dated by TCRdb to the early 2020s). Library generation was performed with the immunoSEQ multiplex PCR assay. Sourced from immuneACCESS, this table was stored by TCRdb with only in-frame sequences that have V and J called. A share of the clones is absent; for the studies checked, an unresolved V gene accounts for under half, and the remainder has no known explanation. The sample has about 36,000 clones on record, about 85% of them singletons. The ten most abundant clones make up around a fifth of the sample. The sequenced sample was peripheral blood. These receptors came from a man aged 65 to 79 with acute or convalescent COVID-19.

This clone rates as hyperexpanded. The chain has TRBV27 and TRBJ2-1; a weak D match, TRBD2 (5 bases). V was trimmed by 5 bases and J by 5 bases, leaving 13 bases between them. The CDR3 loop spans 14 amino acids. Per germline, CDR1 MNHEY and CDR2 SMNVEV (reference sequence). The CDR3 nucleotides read TGTGCCAGCAGTACCCGAGGGCCCAACAATGAGCAGTTCTTC. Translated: CASSTRGPNNEQFF.

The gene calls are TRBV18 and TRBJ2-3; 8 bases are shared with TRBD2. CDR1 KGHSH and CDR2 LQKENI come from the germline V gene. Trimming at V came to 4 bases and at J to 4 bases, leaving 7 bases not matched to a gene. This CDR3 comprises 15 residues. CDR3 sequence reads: CASSQGLASADTQYF. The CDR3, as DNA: TGTGCCAGCTCACAAGGACTAGCTAGTGCAGATACGCAGTATTTT.

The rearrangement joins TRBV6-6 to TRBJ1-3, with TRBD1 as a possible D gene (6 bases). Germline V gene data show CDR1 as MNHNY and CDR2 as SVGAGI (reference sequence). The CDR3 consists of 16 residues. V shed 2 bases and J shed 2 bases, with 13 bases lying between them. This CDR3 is CASSYSGGFAGNTIYF. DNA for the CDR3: TGTGCCAGCAGTTACAGTGGGGGCTTCGCTGGAAACACCATATATTTT.

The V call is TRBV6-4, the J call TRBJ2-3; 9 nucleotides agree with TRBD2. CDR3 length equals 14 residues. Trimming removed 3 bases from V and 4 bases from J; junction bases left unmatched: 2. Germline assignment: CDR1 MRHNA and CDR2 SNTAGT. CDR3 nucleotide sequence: TGTGCCAGCAGTGAGCGGGAGGGCCCAGATACGCAGTATTTT. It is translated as CASSEREGPDTQYF.

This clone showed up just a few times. The CDR3 loop is CASSLDGGQSVYTF. CDR3 in DNA: TGCGCCAGCAGCTTGGACGGGGGACAGAGCGTCTACACCTTC. J is TRBJ1-2 and V is TRBV5-1; TRBD1 matches at 7 bases. V lost 0 bases, J lost 10 bases, and 9 bases stayed unmatched. The CDR3 length is 14 residues. CDR1 and CDR2 from the germline V gene are SGHRS and YFSETQ.

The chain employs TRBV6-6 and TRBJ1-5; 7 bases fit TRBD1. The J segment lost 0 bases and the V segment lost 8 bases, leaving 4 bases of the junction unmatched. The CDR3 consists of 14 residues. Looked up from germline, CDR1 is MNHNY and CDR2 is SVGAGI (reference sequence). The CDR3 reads CASSGQPSNQPQHF. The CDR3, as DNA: TGTGCCAGCTCGGGACAGCCTAGCAATCAGCCCCAGCATTTT.

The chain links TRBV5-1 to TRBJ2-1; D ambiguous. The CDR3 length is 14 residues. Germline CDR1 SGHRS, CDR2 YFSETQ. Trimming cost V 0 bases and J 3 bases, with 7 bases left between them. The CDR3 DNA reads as TGCGCCAGCAGCTTGGATACGGGCTACAATGAGCAGTTCTTC. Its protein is CASSLDTGYNEQFF.

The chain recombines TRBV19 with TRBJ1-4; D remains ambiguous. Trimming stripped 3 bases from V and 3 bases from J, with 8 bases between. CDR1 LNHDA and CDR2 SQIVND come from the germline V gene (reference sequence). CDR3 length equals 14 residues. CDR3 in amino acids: CASSIPGSNEKLFF. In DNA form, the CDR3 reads TGTGCCAGTAGTATCCCGGGGTCTAATGAAAAACTGTTTTTT.

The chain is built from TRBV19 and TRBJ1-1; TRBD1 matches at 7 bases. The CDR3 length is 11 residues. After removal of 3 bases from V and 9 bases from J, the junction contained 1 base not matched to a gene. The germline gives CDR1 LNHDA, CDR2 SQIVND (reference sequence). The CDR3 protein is CASSMGQKAFF. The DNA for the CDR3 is TGTGCCAGTAGTATGGGACAGAAAGCTTTCTTT.

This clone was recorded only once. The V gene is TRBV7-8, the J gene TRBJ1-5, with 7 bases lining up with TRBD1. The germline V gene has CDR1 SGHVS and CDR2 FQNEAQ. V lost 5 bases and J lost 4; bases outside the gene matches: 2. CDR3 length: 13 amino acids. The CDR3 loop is CASSADRNQPQHF. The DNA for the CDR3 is TGTGCCAGCAGCGCGGACAGGAATCAGCCCCAGCATTTT.

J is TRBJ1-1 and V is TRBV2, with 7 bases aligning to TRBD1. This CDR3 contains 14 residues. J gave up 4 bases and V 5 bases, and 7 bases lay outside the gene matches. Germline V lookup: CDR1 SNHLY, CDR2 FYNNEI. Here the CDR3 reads CASSQTGMGTEAFF. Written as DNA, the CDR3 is TGTGCCAGCAGTCAGACAGGGATGGGCACTGAAGCTTTCTTT.

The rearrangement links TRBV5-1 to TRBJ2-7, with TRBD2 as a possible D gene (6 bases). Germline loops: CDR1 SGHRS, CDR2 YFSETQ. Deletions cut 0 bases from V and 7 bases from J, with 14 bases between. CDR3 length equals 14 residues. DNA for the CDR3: TGCGCCAGCAGCTTGGATCGCGGGGCTGAGGAGCAGTACTTC. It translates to CASSLDRGAEEQYF.

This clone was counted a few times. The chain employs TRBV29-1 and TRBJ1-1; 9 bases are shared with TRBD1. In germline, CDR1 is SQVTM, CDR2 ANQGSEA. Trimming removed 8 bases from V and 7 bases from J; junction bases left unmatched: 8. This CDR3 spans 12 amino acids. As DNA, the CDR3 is TGCAGCAGCGGGACAGGGTTTGGTGAAGCTTTCTTT. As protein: CSSGTGFGEAFF. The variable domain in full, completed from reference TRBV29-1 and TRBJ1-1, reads SAVISQKPSRDICQRGTSLTIQCQVDSQVTMMFWYRQQPGQSLTLIATANQGSEATYESGFVIDKFPISRPNLTFSTLTVSNMSPEDSSIYLCSSGTGFGEAFFGQGTRLTVV.

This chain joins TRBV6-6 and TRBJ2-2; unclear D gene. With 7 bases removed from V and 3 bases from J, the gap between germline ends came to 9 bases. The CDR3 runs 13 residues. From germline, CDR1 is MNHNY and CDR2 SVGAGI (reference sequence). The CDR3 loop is CASTQEHTGELFF. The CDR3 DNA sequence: TGTGCCAGCACTCAGGAACACACCGGGGAGCTGTTTTTT.

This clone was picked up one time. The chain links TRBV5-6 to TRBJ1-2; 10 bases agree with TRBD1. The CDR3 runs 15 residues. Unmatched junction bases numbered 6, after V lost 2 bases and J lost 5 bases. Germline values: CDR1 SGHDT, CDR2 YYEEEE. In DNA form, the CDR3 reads TGTGCCAGCAGCTTTGTCCCGGGACAGGGGTATGGCTACACCTTC. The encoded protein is CASSFVPGQGYGYTF.

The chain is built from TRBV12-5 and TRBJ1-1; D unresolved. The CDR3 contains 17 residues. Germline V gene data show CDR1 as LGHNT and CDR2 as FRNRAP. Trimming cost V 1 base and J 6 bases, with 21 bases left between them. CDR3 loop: CASGLAKKDRRESEAFF. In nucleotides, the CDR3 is TGTGCTAGTGGTTTGGCAAAAAAGGACCGGAGGGAGTCTGAAGCTTTCTTT.

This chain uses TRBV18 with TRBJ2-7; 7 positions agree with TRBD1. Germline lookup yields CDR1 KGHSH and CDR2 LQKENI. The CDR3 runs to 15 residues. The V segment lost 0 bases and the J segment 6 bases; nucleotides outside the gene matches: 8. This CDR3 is CASSPPIQGIREQYF. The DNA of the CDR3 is TGTGCCAGCTCACCACCGATACAGGGGATCCGCGAGCAGTACTTC.

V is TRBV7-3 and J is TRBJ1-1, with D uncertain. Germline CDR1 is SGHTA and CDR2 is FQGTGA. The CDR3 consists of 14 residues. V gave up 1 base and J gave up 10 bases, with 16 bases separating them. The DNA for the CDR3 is TGTGCCAGCAGCTTAAAGGGAGGAGTTCCGGTAGCTTTCTTT. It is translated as CASSLKGGVPVAFF.

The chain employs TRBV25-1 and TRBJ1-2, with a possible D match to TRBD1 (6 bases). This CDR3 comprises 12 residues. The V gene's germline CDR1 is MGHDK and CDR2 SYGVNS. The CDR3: CVAQGPDYGYTF. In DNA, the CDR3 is TGTGTAGCACAGGGCCCCGACTATGGCTACACCTTC.

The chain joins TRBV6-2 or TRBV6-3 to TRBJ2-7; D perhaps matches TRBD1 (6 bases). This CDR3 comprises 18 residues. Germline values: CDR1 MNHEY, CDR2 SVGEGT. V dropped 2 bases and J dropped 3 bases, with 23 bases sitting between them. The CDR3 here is CASSYGGRGDFILYEQYF. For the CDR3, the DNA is TGTGCCAGCAGTTACGGCGGCAGGGGTGATTTTATTCTCTACGAGCAGTACTTC.